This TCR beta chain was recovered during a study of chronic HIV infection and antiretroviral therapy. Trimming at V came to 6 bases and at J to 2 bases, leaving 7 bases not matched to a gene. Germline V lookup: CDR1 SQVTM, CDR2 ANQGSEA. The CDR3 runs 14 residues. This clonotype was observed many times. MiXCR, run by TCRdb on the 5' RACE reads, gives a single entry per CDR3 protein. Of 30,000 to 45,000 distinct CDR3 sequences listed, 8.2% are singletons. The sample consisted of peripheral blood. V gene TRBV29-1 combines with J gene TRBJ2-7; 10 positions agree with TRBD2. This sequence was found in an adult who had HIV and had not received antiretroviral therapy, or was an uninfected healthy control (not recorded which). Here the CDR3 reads CSVKTSGFAYEQYF. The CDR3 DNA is TGCAGCGTCAAGACTAGCGGGTTTGCCTACGAGCAGTACTTC.